The sequence of this TCR beta chain was determined in a study of T cell responses to AZD1222 COVID-19 vaccine. Data came from immunoSEQ multiplex PCR; TCRdb stores just in-frame clones and leaves some out. Altogether some 100,000 clones are present, around 84% being singletons, with the ten largest covering 17%. Germline CDR1 and CDR2: LNHDA and SQIVND (reference sequence). V dropped 10 bases and J dropped 4 bases, with 16 bases sitting between them. The CDR3 spans 13 residues. The genes are TRBV19 and TRBJ1-1, with unresolved D. Material: peripheral blood, obtained 28 days after the second AZD1222 dose. The clonotype originates from an adult who received the AZD1222 COVID-19 vaccine. The CDR3 DNA sequence: TGTGCCACTACTCCGATGGTAGGCACTGAAGCTTTCTTT. Its translation: CATTPMVGTEAFF.